One sample yielded the 32 T cell receptor beta chains listed below, sequenced in a study of T cell repertoires in cytomegalovirus infection. TCRdb re-derived calls from the reads in MiXCR, one entry per CDR3 protein. This table has 250,000 to 300,000 distinct CDR3 sequences, about 18% appearing once. The sequencing sample was made of CD8+ T cells from PBMCs. These receptor sequences come from a human donor in good health (CMV status not recorded). Some clones in this sample may be carry-over from other donors' samples.

This clonotype was counted between two and nine times. The CDR3 DNA reads TGTGCCACCAGCGCTAGTTCCACTGAAGCTTTCTTT. Encoded protein: CATSASSTEAFF. This chain links TRBV15 with TRBJ1-1; no clear D gene. Germline assignment: CDR1 LNHNV and CDR2 YYDKDF (reference sequence). Trimming pared 5 bases from V and 4 bases from J, leaving 8 bases between. This CDR3 has 12 amino acids.

In its sample, this clonotype was seen many times. The chain joins TRBV6-5 to TRBJ2-3; 10 bases match TRBD2. V lost 3 bases to trimming and J lost 1 base; unmatched junction nucleotides: 7. The length of the CDR3 is 17 residues. Per germline, CDR1 MNHEY and CDR2 SVGAGI. The CDR3 protein is CASSYDLLAGGTDTQYF. As DNA, the CDR3 is TGTGCCAGCAGTTATGACCTTCTAGCGGGGGGCACAGATACGCAGTATTTT.

This clonotype was counted many times. This chain connects TRBV7-2 to TRBJ2-7, with 8 bases lining up with TRBD1. From germline, CDR1 is SGHTA and CDR2 FQGNSA. CDR3 length equals 14 residues. The junction had 8 bases not matched to a gene; V was cut back by 4 bases and J by 6 bases. In DNA, the CDR3 is TGTGCCAGCAGCTACCGACAGGGGTCTAGCGAGCAGTACTTC. Translation: CASSYRQGSSEQYF.

CDR3 residues: CASSFPGNIQYF. CDR3 nucleotide sequence: TGTGCCAGCAGTTTCCCGGGAAACATTCAGTACTTC. This chain uses TRBV6-2 or TRBV6-3 with TRBJ2-4; no clear D. CDR1 and CDR2 from the germline V gene are MNHEY and SVGEGT. The CDR3 totals 12 residues. V shed 4 bases and J shed 6 bases, with 7 bases lying between them.

The V call is TRBV29-1, the J call TRBJ2-7, with 7 bases identical to TRBD1. V lost 3 bases to trimming and J lost 4 bases; unmatched junction nucleotides: 0. The germline V gene has CDR1 SQVTM and CDR2 ANQGSEA. The CDR3 totals 11 residues. The CDR3 loop reads CSVEDRYEQYF. CDR3 in DNA: TGCAGCGTTGAGGACAGGTACGAGCAGTACTTC.

This clonotype has just a few counts. The rearrangement uses TRBV15 and TRBJ2-3, with 10 bases aligning to TRBD2. The CDR3 extends over 18 amino acids. The V gene end was trimmed by 0 bases and the J gene end by 0 bases; junction bases not matched to a gene: 6. In germline, CDR1 is LNHNV, CDR2 YYDKDF (reference sequence). The CDR3 bases are TGTGCCACCAGCAGAGACCTTAGCGGGGGGCCGAGCACAGATACGCAGTATTTT. Its protein product is CATSRDLSGGPSTDTQYF.

This clonotype has just a few counts. The chain recombines TRBV2 with TRBJ1-2, with D hard to call. V lost 4 bases, J lost 7 bases, and 1 base lay in between. This CDR3 has 9 amino acids. Per germline, CDR1 SNHLY and CDR2 FYNNEI. Written as DNA, the CDR3 is TGTGCCAGCAGTGGTGGCTACACCTTC. Its translation is CASSGGYTF.

This rearrangement joins TRBV9 to TRBJ2-5; TRBD2 aligns across 7 bases. Germline trimming cut 0 bases from V and 3 bases from J; bases unmatched to any gene: 8. This CDR3 region has 16 residues. Germline values: CDR1 SGDLS, CDR2 YYNGEE. CDR3 nucleotide sequence: TGTGCCAGCAGCGTAGCCCCGAGGGCGGGGGAAGAGACCCAGTACTTC. Residues: CASSVAPRAGEETQYF. Full variable domain (outside the CDR3, taken from reference TRBV9 and TRBJ2-5): DSGVTQTPKHLITATGQRVTLRCSPRSGDLSVYWYQQSLDQGLQFLIQYYNGEERAKGNILERFSAQQFPDLHSELNLSSLELGDSALYFCASSVAPRAGEETQYFGPGTRLLVL.

This clonotype came up many times. This CDR3 is CASSSRDREILDSYNEQFF. CDR3 coding DNA: TGTGCCAGCAGTTCCCGGGACAGGGAAATTTTGGACTCCTACAATGAGCAGTTCTTC. V is TRBV27 and J is TRBJ2-1, with TRBD1 identical over 9 bases. The germline CDR1 and CDR2 sequences are MNHEY and SMNVEV (reference sequence). With V trimmed by 4 bases and J by 0 bases, 13 bases remained unmatched. CDR3 length: 19 residues.

This clonotype occurred many times. The chain employs TRBV7-9 and TRBJ2-7, with unresolved D. The length of the CDR3 is 14 residues. Trimming removed 6 bases at V and 1 base at J, with 13 bases between. The germline CDR1 and CDR2 sequences are SEHNR and FQNEAQ (reference sequence). The CDR3 reads CASRGPFGSYEQYF. As DNA, the CDR3 is TGTGCCAGCAGAGGCCCATTCGGATCCTACGAGCAGTACTTC.

This clonotype was seen many times. J is TRBJ2-1 and V is TRBV6-2 or TRBV6-3; 9 bases map to TRBD1. Germline V gene lookup returns CDR1 MNHEY and CDR2 SVGEGT. CDR3 length: 14 amino acids. After removal of 6 bases from V and 4 bases from J, the junction contained 4 bases not matched to a gene. CDR3 nucleotide sequence: TGTGCCAGCAGGTGGACAGGGGAGTACAATGAGCAGTTCTTC. It codes for CASRWTGEYNEQFF.

In its sample, this clonotype was seen a few times. The V gene is TRBV24-1, the J gene TRBJ2-1, with D tentatively TRBD1 (6 bases). The V and J ends lost 0 bases and 3 bases respectively, with 8 bases between them. CDR1 and CDR2 from the germline V gene are KGHDR and SFDVKD. The CDR3 consists of 15 residues. CDR3 nucleotide sequence: TGTGCCACCAGTGATTTGCTGGACAGCTACAATGAGCAGTTCTTC. Its protein is CATSDLLDSYNEQFF.

This clonotype was seen at least ten times. In DNA form, the CDR3 reads TGTGCCAGCAGGGGGACAGGGGGCTATGGCTACACCTTC. Translated: CASRGTGGYGYTF. The genes are TRBV6-1 and TRBJ1-2, with 11 bases aligning to TRBD1. Germline lookup yields CDR1 MNHNS and CDR2 SASEGT. Unmatched junction bases numbered 1, after V lost 6 bases and J lost 4 bases. The CDR3 covers 13 residues.

V gene TRBV4-2 combines with J gene TRBJ1-3; D ambiguous. Trimming pared 0 bases from V and 2 bases from J, leaving 11 bases between. Germline V gene sequence: CDR1 LGHNA, CDR2 YNFKEQ. The CDR3 runs to 16 residues. The CDR3 sequence is CASSQDRGFPGNTIYF. The CDR3 DNA is TGTGCCAGCAGCCAAGATAGAGGGTTCCCTGGAAACACCATATATTTT.

This clonotype was picked up many times. The chain recombines TRBV7-9 with TRBJ1-1; D possibly corresponds to TRBD1 (5 bases). This CDR3 is 13 amino acids long. Germline assignment: CDR1 SEHNR and CDR2 FQNEAQ (reference sequence). V gave up 4 bases and J gave up 4 bases, with 10 bases separating them. The CDR3 here is CASSSSRGTEAFF. The DNA for the CDR3 is TGTGCCAGCAGCTCCTCGAGGGGCACTGAAGCTTTCTTT.

This sequence joins TRBV27 and TRBJ1-5, with D perhaps matching TRBD1 (6 bases). Germline-derived CDR1 and CDR2 are MNHEY and SMNVEV (reference sequence). The length of the CDR3 is 16 residues. V lost 5 bases and J 4 bases, leaving 18 bases between the germline ends. The chain's CDR3 is CASSRDSQGANQPQHF. CDR3 DNA sequence: TGTGCCAGCAGTCGAGATTCACAGGGAGCTAATCAGCCCCAGCATTTT.

This clonotype was counted between two and nine times. The rearrangement links TRBV2 to TRBJ2-2, with D possibly TRBD2 on 6 matching bases. The CDR3 runs to 15 residues. The V gene lost 6 bases and the J gene lost 1 base, with 12 bases spanning the gap. The germline V gene encodes CDR1 SNHLY and CDR2 FYNNEI. The CDR3 is CASSGGDLNTGELFF. The CDR3 bases are TGTGCCAGCAGCGGCGGGGACCTGAACACCGGGGAGCTGTTTTTT.

This clonotype was seen repeatedly, ten times or more. This sequence joins TRBV12-3 or TRBV12-4 and TRBJ1-6; D not resolved. Between the trimmed V and J ends, which lost 6 bases and 0 bases, there was a span of 12 bases. The CDR3 length is 16 residues. The CDR3: CASRASGISYNSPLHF. As DNA, the CDR3 is TGTGCCAGCAGGGCCTCAGGAATCTCCTATAATTCACCCCTCCACTTT.

The V gene is TRBV6-1, the J gene TRBJ2-7; weak D call: TRBD1 (6 bases). Trimming took off 6 bases at V and 3 bases at J, with 12 bases between the two ends. Germline CDR1 reads MNHNS; CDR2 reads SASEGT. This CDR3 contains 13 residues. Written as DNA, the CDR3 is TGTGCCAGCAGCCCCGACAGGTTCTACGAGCAGTACTTC. As protein: CASSPDRFYEQYF.

The sample holds many counts of this clonotype. The chain is built from TRBV7-6 and TRBJ2-3; D gene unclear. Germline V gives CDR1 SGHVS, CDR2 FNYEAQ. This CDR3 has 14 residues. Trimming removed 2 bases at V and 3 bases at J, with 9 bases between. The CDR3 DNA sequence: TGTGCCAGCAGCTTAAGGTGGGGTACAGATACGCAGTATTTT. Translation: CASSLRWGTDTQYF.

The table lists this clonotype with many counts. The chain recombines TRBV7-9 with TRBJ2-2; D possibly corresponds to TRBD1 (6 bases). V was clipped by 5 bases and J by 0 bases, with 10 bases between them. Germline-derived CDR1 and CDR2 are SEHNR and FQNEAQ (reference sequence). This CDR3 is 15 amino acids long. The CDR3 loop is CASSTGIANTGELFF. In nucleotides, the CDR3 is TGTGCCAGCAGCACAGGGATAGCGAACACCGGGGAGCTGTTTTTT.

This clonotype appeared many times. The rearrangement joins TRBV7-9 to TRBJ2-7; 10 bases align to TRBD1. With 3 bases clipped from V and 6 bases from J, the junction kept 8 bases outside the gene matches. Germline CDR1 SEHNR, CDR2 FQNEAQ (reference sequence). The CDR3 is made up of 15 amino acids. The CDR3 sequence is CASSFSGTGEFEQYF. In nucleotides, the CDR3 is TGTGCCAGCAGCTTCTCCGGGACAGGGGAGTTCGAGCAGTACTTC.

This clonotype was observed many times. This sequence joins TRBV5-4 and TRBJ1-1; possibly TRBD1 for D (5 bases). From germline, CDR1 is SGHNT and CDR2 YYREEE (reference sequence). The CDR3 is 13 amino acids. The germline V and J ends were trimmed by 1 base and 7 bases, with 11 bases remaining between them. The CDR3 sequence: CASSLFGGIEAFF. The CDR3 DNA reads as TGTGCCAGCAGCTTGTTCGGGGGGATTGAAGCTTTCTTT.

J is TRBJ1-5 and V is TRBV28; D is unresolved. CDR3 length: 19 residues. The ends were cut back, 1 base at V and 2 bases at J, with 21 bases in the middle. CDR1 and CDR2 (germline): MDHEN, SYDVKM. CDR3 DNA sequence: TGTGCCAGCAGTTTATTCGGGTCCCCCGATTCAAGTGGCAATCAGCCCCAGCATTTT. Translation: CASSLFGSPDSSGNQPQHF. Variable domain in full (rest from reference TRBV28 and TRBJ1-5): DVKVTQSSRYLVKRTGEKVFLECVQDMDHENMFWYRQDPGLGLRLIYFSYDVKMKEKGDIPEGYSVSREKKERFSLILESASTNQTSMYLCASSLFGSPDSSGNQPQHFGDGTRLSIL.

This clonotype was counted between two and nine times. The chain carries TRBV6-2 or TRBV6-3 and TRBJ2-1, with 10 bases identical to TRBD2. The CDR3 is 15 amino acids. The germline V gene encodes CDR1 MNHEY and CDR2 SVGEGT. V dropped 6 bases and J dropped 3; count of bases not matched to a gene: 5. The CDR3 sequence is CASSQSGGVYNEQFF. The CDR3 region has the DNA TGTGCCAGCAGCCAGAGCGGGGGGGTCTACAATGAGCAGTTCTTC.

This clonotype was seen a few times. The CDR3 DNA reads TGTGCCAGCAGCTTAGGTGTCAGGTCTAACTATGGCTACACCTTC. Protein product: CASSLGVRSNYGYTF. The rearrangement uses TRBV7-6 and TRBJ1-2; D gene unclear. Germline assignment: CDR1 SGHVS and CDR2 FNYEAQ. V lost 1 base, J lost 0 bases, and 9 bases lay in between. This CDR3 has 15 amino acids.

In DNA, the CDR3 is TGTGCCAGCAGTTGGGCCTCCGGGACAGGGTACTATGGCTACACCTTC. Its protein is CASSWASGTGYYGYTF. The chain combines TRBV12-3 or TRBV12-4 with TRBJ1-2, with 9 bases fitting TRBD1. The CDR3 runs to 16 residues. The J segment lost 3 bases and the V segment lost 4 bases, leaving 9 bases of the junction unmatched.

In nucleotides, the CDR3 is TGCAGCGGTTTTTTCGAGGGGAATACAGATACGCAGTATTTT. It translates to CSGFFEGNTDTQYF. The chain carries TRBV29-1 and TRBJ2-3; D is perhaps TRBD1 or TRBD2 (5 bases each). The CDR3 is 14 residues long. V lost 7 bases and J lost 3, with 17 bases in between. Germline V gene sequence: CDR1 SQVTM, CDR2 ANQGSEA.

This clonotype was counted a few times. The V and J genes are TRBV24-1 and TRBJ2-3, with D perhaps TRBD2 (5 bases). Per germline, CDR1 KGHDR and CDR2 SFDVKD. The ends were cut back, 4 bases at V and 8 bases at J, with 6 bases in the middle. This CDR3 spans 11 amino acids. The CDR3 coding sequence is TGTGCCACCAGTGAAGGGAGTACGCAGTATTTT. It encodes CATSEGSTQYF.

This clonotype has at least ten counts. This chain joins TRBV7-9 and TRBJ2-1, with a possible D match to TRBD2 (6 bases). V lost 1 base, J lost 8 bases, and 6 bases lay in between. Germline CDR1 SEHNR, CDR2 FQNEAQ (reference sequence). The CDR3 extends over 12 amino acids. CDR3 DNA sequence: TGTGCCAGCAGCTTAGGCGGGGATGAGCAGTTCTTC. Protein sequence: CASSLGGDEQFF.

This chain uses TRBV27 with TRBJ1-5; D unresolved. V was cut by 0 bases and J by 5 bases, with 14 bases left in between. Per the germline V gene, CDR1 is MNHEY and CDR2 is SMNVEV (reference sequence). This CDR3 contains 16 residues. The CDR3 DNA reads TGTGCCAGCAGTTTATCTGGGCCCCGACCTCATCAGCCCCAGCATTTT. Its protein product is CASSLSGPRPHQPQHF.

DNA of the CDR3: TGTGCCAGCAGCTTCCTGAGGGTCTCGTCGGACACAGATACGCAGTATTTT. Amino acids: CASSFLRVSSDTDTQYF. The J gene is TRBJ2-3, the V gene TRBV7-9, with TRBD2 as a possible D gene (5 bases). This CDR3 region has 17 residues. Trimming took off 3 bases at V and 2 bases at J, with 18 bases between the two ends. CDR1 and CDR2 from the germline V gene are SEHNR and FQNEAQ (reference sequence).